Listed below are T cell receptor beta chains from one sample, sequenced in a study of blood T cell repertoires in COVID-19. Sequencing used immunoSEQ multiplex PCR; TCRdb keeps in-frame clones, though not all of them. The sample includes 55,000 to 85,000 clones, 80% to 90% seen only once; the top ten take approximately 11%. The sequenced material came from peripheral blood. The origin of the receptors is a woman aged 18 to 35 with acute or convalescent COVID-19. Both conserved end residues are part of each CDR3. The D gene is left open where the match is weak. A row's size may be missing; if present it is once, few, many or a size class.

TRBV24-1	.	TRBJ2-5	TRBD1	TGTGCCACCAGTGTCCTAAAGGCAGGGGGCGGAGAGACCCAGTACTTC	CATSVLKAGGGETQYF
TRBV18	.	TRBJ2-7	TRBD1	TGTGCCAGCTCACCACTCGGGACAGCTTCCTACGAGCAGTACTTC	CASSPLGTASYEQYF
TRBV7-8	.	TRBJ2-7	.	TGTGCCAGCAGCTTAGGGGCAGGGGCGAGGTACGAGCAGTACTTC	CASSLGAGARYEQYF
TRBV5-8	.	TRBJ1-1	.	TGTGCCAGCAGCTTCAGTCGGGGGGGTTACGCTGAAGCTTTCTTT	CASSFSRGGYAEAFF
TRBV6-5	.	TRBJ1-4	.	TGTGCCAGCAGCTACAGGACCGCGGGTGAAAAACTGTTTTTT	CASSYRTAGEKLFF
TRBV7-9	.	TRBJ2-5	TRBD2	TGTGCCAGCAGCAAATACCTCCCTAGCGGGGGAGAGACCCAGTACTTC	CASSKYLPSGGETQYF
TRBV5-5	.	TRBJ2-1	TRBD2	TGTGCCAGCAGCCGGTTGACGGGACTAGCGGGAGAACATGAGCAGTTCTTC	CASSRLTGLAGEHEQFF
TRBV2	.	TRBJ1-1	.	TGTGCCAGCAGTCCCGGGGTCGAAGCTTTCTTT	CASSPGVEAFF
TRBV9	once	TRBJ1-2	TRBD1	TGTGCCAGCAGCGTAGGAGGGACAGTGGGGCAAGGCTATGGCTACACCTTC	CASSVGGTVGQGYGYTF
TRBV12-3/TRBV12-4	.	TRBJ1-1	.	TGTGCCAGCAGTTGGACAGAGGGGACGGCTTTCTTT	CASSWTEGTAFF
TRBV7-9	.	TRBJ2-1	.	TGTGCCAGCAGCTTACGGACTTCGGTAGGCGAGCAGTTCTTC	CASSLRTSVGEQFF
TRBV5-1	.	TRBJ2-1	TRBD2	TGCGCCAGCAGCTTGCAGACTAGCGGGAGTTTTACCTACAATGAGCAGTTCTTC	CASSLQTSGSFTYNEQFF
TRBV7-9	.	TRBJ2-1	.	TGTGCCAGCAGCTTTCCCGGCTCCTACAATGAGCAGTTCTTC	CASSFPGSYNEQFF
TRBV4-1	.	TRBJ1-4	TRBD1	TGCGCCAGCAGCCAAGCCGGGACAGTGGGTGAAAAACTGTTTTTT	CASSQAGTVGEKLFF
TRBV3-1/TRBV3-2	.	TRBJ2-5	.	TGTGCCAGCAGCCCTCGGACAGTTTTAGGAACCCAGTACTTC	CASSPRTVLGTQYF
TRBV7-6	.	TRBJ2-3	.	TGTGCCAGCAGCGCCCGGTCGCGGTTTAGCACAGATACGCAGTATTTT	CASSARSRFSTDTQYF
TRBV7-8	.	TRBJ2-3	TRBD2	TGTGCCAGCAGCGAAGGACTAGCGGGCCCCACAGATACGCAGTATTTT	CASSEGLAGPTDTQYF
TRBV6-6	few	TRBJ1-6	.	TGTGCCAGCAGTTACTCGGTTGGCGGTGGTTCACCCCTCCACTTT	CASSYSVGGGSPLHF
TRBV28	once	TRBJ1-2	.	TGTGCCAGCACCCCAGCGGGAAGGGGTCGAGGCTACACCTTC	CASTPAGRGRGYTF
TRBV5-6	.	TRBJ2-7	TRBD1	TGTGCCAGCAGCGTGGGACAGCTCTCCTACGAGCAGTACTTC	CASSVGQLSYEQYF
TRBV19	.	TRBJ1-4	TRBD1	TGTGCCAGTAGCCGGGACAGCTTGGGGGAAAAACTGTTTTTT	CASSRDSLGEKLFF
TRBV7-2	.	TRBJ2-1	.	TGTGCCAGCAGCTCATTCACTAGCTCCGTGCAGTTCTTC	CASSSFTSSVQFF
TRBV6-2/TRBV6-3	.	TRBJ2-5	.	TGTGCCAGCAGTTACTTAAAAACCGCGGGAGAGACCCAGTACTTC	CASSYLKTAGETQYF
TRBV5-5	.	TRBJ2-1	TRBD2	TGTGCCAGCAGCTTGAGGACTAGCGGGGGCAATGAGCAGTTCTTC	CASSLRTSGGNEQFF
TRBV6-5	.	TRBJ1-6	.	TGTGCCAGCAAGACAGACTCACCCCTCCACTTT	CASKTDSPLHF
TRBV7-4	.	TRBJ1-2	.	TGTGCCAGCATCGTGCTAGCTAACTATGGCTACACCTTC	CASIVLANYGYTF
TRBV4-1	.	TRBJ2-2	TRBD2	TGCGCCAGCAGCCAAAGCCCCTTTGCTAGCGGGAGGGGGACCGGGGAGCTGTTTTTT	CASSQSPFASGRGTGELFF
TRBV11-2	.	TRBJ2-6	.	TGTGCCAGCAGCCCGCCAGGGATACGGGGGGCCAACGTCCTGACTTTC	CASSPPGIRGANVLTF
TRBV28	.	TRBJ2-2	.	TGTGCCGGCCGGAACGGCGAGGCCGGGGAGCTGTTTTTT	CAGRNGEAGELFF
TRBV6-5	.	TRBJ1-1	.	TGTGCCAGCGCAACCCGGGGATCAAACACTGAAGCTTTCTTT	CASATRGSNTEAFF
TRBV5-5	few	TRBJ1-3	.	TGTGCCAGCAGCCTGGGGTCAGCTGGAAACACCATATATTTT	CASSLGSAGNTIYF
TRBV5-3	.	TRBJ1-5	.	TGTGCCAGAAGAGGAATTAGGGGCCAGCCCCAGCATTTT	CARRGIRGQPQHF
TRBV5-4	.	TRBJ1-2	TRBD1	TGTGCCAGCAGCTTGGACCAGGGGGCCTATGGCTACACCTTC	CASSLDQGAYGYTF
TRBV9	.	TRBJ2-2	.	TGTGCCAGCAGCTCGACCGGGGGGCGAGGCGGGGAGCTGTTTTTT	CASSSTGGRGGELFF
TRBV6-5	few	TRBJ1-4	TRBD1	TGTGCCAGCCGGGACAGGCCGAATGAAAAACTGTTTTTT	CASRDRPNEKLFF
TRBV2	.	TRBJ1-6	.	TGTGCCAGCAGTGCACCGAGGAGCTCCTATAATTCACCCCTCCACTTT	CASSAPRSSYNSPLHF
TRBV6-1	.	TRBJ1-2	TRBD1	TGTGCCAGCAGTGCCGGGACAGGGGCCGCGGGGACCTATGGCTACACCTTC	CASSAGTGAAGTYGYTF
TRBV10-1	.	TRBJ2-5	.	TGCGCCAGCAGTTTCGAGGCGCAGGAGACCCAGTACTTC	CASSFEAQETQYF
TRBV30	.	TRBJ2-7	.	TGTGCCTGGAGTACGGGATCCTACGAGCAGTACTTC	CAWSTGSYEQYF
TRBV28	.	TRBJ1-4	TRBD1	TGTGCCAGCAGTTTCGACAGGGGAAGTGAAAAACTGTTTTTT	CASSFDRGSEKLFF
TRBV15	few	TRBJ2-2	TRBD1	TGTGCCACCTCCGGGACAGGGGACACCGGGGAGCTGTTTTTT	CATSGTGDTGELFF
TRBV25-1	.	TRBJ2-1	TRBD2	TGTGCCAGCAGTGACCGGACTAGCGGGGTGGAGCAGTTCTTC	CASSDRTSGVEQFF
TRBV4-3	.	TRBJ2-1	.	TGCGCCAGCAGCCAAGCGTGGGGGGTGGCGAACAATGAGCAGTTCTTC	CASSQAWGVANNEQFF
TRBV13	.	TRBJ2-1	TRBD2	TGTGCCAGCAGCCCTCCGGGACTAGCGGACTACAATGAGCAGTTCTTC	CASSPPGLADYNEQFF
TRBV5-4	few	TRBJ2-7	TRBD1	TGTGCCAGCAGCTCCGGACAGGGGGCCTACGAGCAGTACTTC	CASSSGQGAYEQYF
TRBV2	once	TRBJ1-4	.	TGTGCCAGCTCGACAGACTATGAAAAACTGTTTTTT	CASSTDYEKLFF
TRBV5-1	.	TRBJ2-2	.	TGCGCCAGCAGCTTGGCTAGCGTAACCGGGGAGCTGTTTTTT	CASSLASVTGELFF